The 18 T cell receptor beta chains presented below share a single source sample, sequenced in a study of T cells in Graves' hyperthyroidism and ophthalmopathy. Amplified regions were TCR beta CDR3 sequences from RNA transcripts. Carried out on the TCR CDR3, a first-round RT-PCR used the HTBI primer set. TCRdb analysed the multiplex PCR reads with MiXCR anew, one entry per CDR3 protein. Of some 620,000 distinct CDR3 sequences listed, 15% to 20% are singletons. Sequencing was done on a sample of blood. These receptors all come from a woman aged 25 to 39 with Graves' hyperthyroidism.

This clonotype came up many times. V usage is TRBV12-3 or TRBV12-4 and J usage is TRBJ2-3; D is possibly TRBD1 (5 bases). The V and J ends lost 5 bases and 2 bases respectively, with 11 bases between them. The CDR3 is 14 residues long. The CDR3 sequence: CASSQGSYTDTQYF. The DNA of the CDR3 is TGTGCCAGCAGTCAGGGTAGCTACACAGATACGCAGTATTTT.

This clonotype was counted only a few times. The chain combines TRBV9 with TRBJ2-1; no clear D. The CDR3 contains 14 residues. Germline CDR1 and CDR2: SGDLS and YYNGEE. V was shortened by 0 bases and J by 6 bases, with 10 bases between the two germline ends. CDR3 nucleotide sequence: TGTGCCAGCAGCGTAGCTGAGACGACCAATGAGCAGTTCTTC. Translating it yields CASSVAETTNEQFF.

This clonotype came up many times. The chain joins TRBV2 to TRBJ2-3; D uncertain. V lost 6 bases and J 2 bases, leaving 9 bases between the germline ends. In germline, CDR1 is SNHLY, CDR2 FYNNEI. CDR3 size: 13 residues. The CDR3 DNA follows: TGTGCCAGCAGGCGATCATACACAGATACGCAGTATTTT. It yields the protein CASRRSYTDTQYF. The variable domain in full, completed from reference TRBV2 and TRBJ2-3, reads EPEVTQTPSHQVTQMGQEVILRCVPISNHLYFYWYRQILGQKVEFLVSFYNNEISEKSEIFDDQFSVERPDGSNFTLKIRSTKLEDSAMYFCASRRSYTDTQYFGPGTRLTVL.

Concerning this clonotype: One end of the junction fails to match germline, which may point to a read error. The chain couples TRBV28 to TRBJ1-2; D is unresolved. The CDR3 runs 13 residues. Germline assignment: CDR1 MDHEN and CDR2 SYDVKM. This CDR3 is CASSLRVNYGCTF. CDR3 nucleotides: TGTGCCAGCAGTTTAAGGGTTAACTATGGCTGCACCTTC.

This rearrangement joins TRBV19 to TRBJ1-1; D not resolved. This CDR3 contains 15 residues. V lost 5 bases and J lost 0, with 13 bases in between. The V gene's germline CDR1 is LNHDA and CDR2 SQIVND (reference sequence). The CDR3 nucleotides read TGTGCCAGTAGTGGGATATACTTGGTGAACACTGAAGCTTTCTTT. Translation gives CASSGIYLVNTEAFF.

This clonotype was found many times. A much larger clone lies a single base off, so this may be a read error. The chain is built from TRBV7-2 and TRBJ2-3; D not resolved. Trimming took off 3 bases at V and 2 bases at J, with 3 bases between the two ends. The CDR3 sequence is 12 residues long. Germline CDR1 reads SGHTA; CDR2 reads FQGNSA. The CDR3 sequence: CASSFDTDTQYF. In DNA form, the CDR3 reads TGTGCCAGCAGCTTCGACACAGATACGCAGTATTTT.

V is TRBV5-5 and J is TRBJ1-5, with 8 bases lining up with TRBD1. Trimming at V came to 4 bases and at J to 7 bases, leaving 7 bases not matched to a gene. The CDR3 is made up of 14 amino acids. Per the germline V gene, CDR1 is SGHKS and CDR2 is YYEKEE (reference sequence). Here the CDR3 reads CASSLGQVTQPQHF. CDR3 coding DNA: TGTGCCAGCAGCCTGGGACAGGTCACGCAGCCCCAGCATTTT.

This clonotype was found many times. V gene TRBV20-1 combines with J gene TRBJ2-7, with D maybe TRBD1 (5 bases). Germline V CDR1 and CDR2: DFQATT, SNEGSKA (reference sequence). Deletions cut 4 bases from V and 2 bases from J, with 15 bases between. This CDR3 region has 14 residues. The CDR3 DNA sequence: TGCAGTGCTACCGGGCCCAAAGGGGCCTACGAGCAGTACTTC. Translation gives CSATGPKGAYEQYF.

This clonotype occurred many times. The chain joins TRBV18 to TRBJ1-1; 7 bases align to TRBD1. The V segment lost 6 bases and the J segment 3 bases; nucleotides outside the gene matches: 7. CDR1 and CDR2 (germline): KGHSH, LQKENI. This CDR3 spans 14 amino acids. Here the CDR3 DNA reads TGTGCCAGCTCTCCTCTCGGACAGGACACTGAAGCTTTCTTT. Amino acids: CASSPLGQDTEAFF. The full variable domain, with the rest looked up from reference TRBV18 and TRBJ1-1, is NAGVMQNPRHLVRRRGQEARLRCSPMKGHSHVYWYRQLPEEGLKFMVYLQKENIIDESGMPKERFSAEFPKEGPSILRIQQVVRGDSAAYFCASSPLGQDTEAFFGQGTRLTVV.

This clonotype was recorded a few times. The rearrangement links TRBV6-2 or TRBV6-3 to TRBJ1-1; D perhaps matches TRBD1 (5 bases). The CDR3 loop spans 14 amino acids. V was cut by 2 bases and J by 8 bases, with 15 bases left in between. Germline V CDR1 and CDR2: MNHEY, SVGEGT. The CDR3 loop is CASSYAFPGGEAFF. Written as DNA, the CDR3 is TGTGCCAGCAGTTACGCATTTCCCGGGGGAGAAGCTTTCTTT.

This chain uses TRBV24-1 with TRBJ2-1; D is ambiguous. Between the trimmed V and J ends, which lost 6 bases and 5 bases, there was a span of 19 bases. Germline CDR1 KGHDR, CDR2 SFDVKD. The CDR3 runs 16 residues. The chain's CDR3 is CATSPSVVYPNNEQFF. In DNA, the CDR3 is TGTGCCACCAGTCCCTCAGTAGTTTACCCGAACAATGAGCAGTTCTTC.

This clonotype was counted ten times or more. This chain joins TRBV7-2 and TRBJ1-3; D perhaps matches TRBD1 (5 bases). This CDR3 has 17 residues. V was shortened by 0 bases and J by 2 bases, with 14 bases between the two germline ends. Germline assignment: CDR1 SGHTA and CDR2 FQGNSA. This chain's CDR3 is CASSLAVFGTAGNTIYF. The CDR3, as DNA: TGTGCCAGCAGCTTAGCAGTGTTCGGGACCGCTGGAAACACCATATATTTT.

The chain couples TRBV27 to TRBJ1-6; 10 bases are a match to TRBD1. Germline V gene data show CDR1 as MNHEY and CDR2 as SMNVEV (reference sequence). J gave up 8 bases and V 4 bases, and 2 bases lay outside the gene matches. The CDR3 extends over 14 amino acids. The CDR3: CASSSGQGYSPLHF. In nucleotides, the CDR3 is TGTGCCAGCAGTTCGGGACAGGGGTATTCACCCCTCCACTTT.

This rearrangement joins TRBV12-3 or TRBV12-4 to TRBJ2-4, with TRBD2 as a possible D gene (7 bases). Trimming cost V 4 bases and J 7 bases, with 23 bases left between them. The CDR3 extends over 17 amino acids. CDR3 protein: CASSSFVRGGGRNIQYF. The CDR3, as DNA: TGTGCCAGCAGTTCGTTCGTCCGAGGGGGGGGGCGGAACATTCAGTACTTC.

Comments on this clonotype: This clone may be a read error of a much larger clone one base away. CDR3 protein: CASSLARDRDTDTQYF. The DNA of the CDR3 is TGTGCCAGCAGCTTAGCCCGGGACAGGGACACAGATACGCAGTATTTT. V gene TRBV7-3 combines with J gene TRBJ2-3; 9 positions match TRBD1. CDR1 SGHTA and CDR2 FQGTGA come from the germline V gene. V dropped 2 bases and J dropped 2; count of bases not matched to a gene: 5. The CDR3 is 16 amino acids. The whole variable domain, remainder taken from reference TRBV7-3 and TRBJ2-3, is GAGVSQTPSNKVTEKGKYVELRCDPISGHTALYWYRQSLGQGPEFLIYFQGTGAADDSGLPNDRFFAVRPEGSVSTLKIQRTERGDSAVYLCASSLARDRDTDTQYFGPGTRLTVL.

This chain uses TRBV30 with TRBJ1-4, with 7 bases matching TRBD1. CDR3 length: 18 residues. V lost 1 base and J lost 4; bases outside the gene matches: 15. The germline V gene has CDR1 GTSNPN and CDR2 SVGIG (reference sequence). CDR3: CAWSGGTSTTGINEKLFF. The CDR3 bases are TGTGCCTGGAGTGGGGGGACCTCAACGACAGGGATTAATGAAAAACTGTTTTTT.

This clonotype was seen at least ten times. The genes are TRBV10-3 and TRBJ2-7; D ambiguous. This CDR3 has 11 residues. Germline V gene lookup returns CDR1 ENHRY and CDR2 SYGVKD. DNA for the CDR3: TGTGCGGTTATGGAAAATCTCGAGCAGTACTTC. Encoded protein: CAVMENLEQYF.

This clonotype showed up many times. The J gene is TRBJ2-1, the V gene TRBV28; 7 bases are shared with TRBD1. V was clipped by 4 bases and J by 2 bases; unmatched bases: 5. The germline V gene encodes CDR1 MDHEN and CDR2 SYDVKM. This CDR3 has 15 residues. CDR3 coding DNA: TGTGCCAGCAGTTCTCCGGGACAGACCTACAATGAGCAGTTCTTC. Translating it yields CASSSPGQTYNEQFF.